This T cell receptor (beta chain) was identified during a study of OX40 agonist ivuxolimab in advanced cancers. About the research overall: Administration of intravenous ivuxolimab to patients occurred every 2 weeks at 0.01 to 10 mg/kg. Having had anti-PD-1, anti-PD-L1 or anti-CTLA-4 therapy before was allowed, and over 35% had some.

Study results and limitations: In general, CD8+ T cells held more expanded clones than CD4+ did, on average.

With respect to this clone: The antigen is unknown.

Patients with a history of autoimmune disease or on systemic immunosuppression were excluded. Germline V gene lookup returns CDR1 SGHTA and CDR2 FQGNSA. The CDR3 runs 16 residues. J lost 2 bases, V lost 7 bases, and 13 bases had no gene match. Assay: immunoSEQ multiplex PCR; the TCRdb copy retains only in-frame clones and omits some. Among more than 70,000 clones listed, about 86% were seen once. Sequencing used CD4+ or CD8+ T cells sorted from blood, obtained in a trial of the OX40 agonist ivuxolimab. This TCR was recovered from an adult with an advanced solid tumor such as melanoma, head and neck, liver or kidney cancer. J is TRBJ1-2 and V is TRBV7-2; 7 bases are shared with TRBD1. The CDR3 loop is CASNTYMGQINYGYTF. For the CDR3, the DNA is TGTGCCAGCAACACTTATATGGGACAGATAAACTATGGCTACACCTTC.